The T cell receptor (beta chain) described here comes from a study of blood T cells in healthy people across ages (dated by TCRdb to the mid-2010s). As for the study more broadly: Template switching captured roughly one uniquely barcoded TCR beta cDNA molecule per two T cells in model experiments. To track age-related changes in TCR beta repertoire diversity, the study relied on deep sequencing normalized with unique cDNA molecular identifiers. Four age groups were formed from the donors: young (average roughly 15 years), middle-aged (less than 40), aged (around 68) and long-lived (82). Two additional independent replicas of 1 million unique cDNA reads from the same blood draw were analyzed for two donors (one aged 18 to 29 and one aged 80 or older).

The full study reports these points: Compared with the aged group, the long-lived group had more naive CD4+ T cells, fewer expanded clones and increased TCR diversity, a pattern suggesting age selection. Total diversity estimates from one million sequenced T cells were considered lower bounds and underestimates. As age increased, observed TCR beta diversity per million T cells dropped in a roughly linear way, and a significant reduction was already evident by age 40. Donor CMV infection status was unknown, potentially confounding age-related changes in expanded clonotypes. A strong correlation was found between observed TCR beta diversity and the percentage of naive T cells measured by flow cytometry. Since profiling was done on bulk unsorted PBMCs, naive and antigen-experienced compartments could not be conclusively compared.

Libraries were built with 5' RACE. The instrument was an Illumina HiSeq 2500. A second roughly 7 to 11 cycle PCR used a sample-barcoded 5' primer and a J-beta primer mix. A unique molecular identifier was introduced onto each TCR beta cDNA molecule by a template-switch 5' adaptor carrying 12 random nucleotides. Each sample yielded at least 2.5 million CDR3-containing paired-end reads. First-strand cDNA synthesis was performed from all RNA using the Mint cDNA synthesis kit, with priming by a TRBC-specific oligonucleotide. Following uracil-DNA glycosylase treatment, a first 18-cycle PCR with universal primers M1SS and BC2_uni_R was performed on all cDNA. The original pipeline was this. Each sample was normalized by randomly selecting 1 million high-quality reads, each carrying a distinct molecular identifier. Instead of being binned into consensus sequences, reads that shared molecular identifiers were thrown out. MiTCR, with a Q25 quality threshold and the strictest error-elimination algorithm, was used for CDR3 identification, clonotype clustering and error correction. A nonparametric unseen species model with Euler transformation was used to estimate lower-bound total TCR beta diversity. The public reads were run again by TCRdb, first through fastp at Q25 and then through MiXCR, and only productive beta chains were kept. Each record represents a unique CDR3 protein, reported with the most common genes and DNA among its rows. In this record, the V and J calls reflect TCRdb's handling and not the investigators' own analysis. This sample lists 600,000 to 900,000 distinct CDR3 sequences; roughly 24% were detected once. Under 3% of the sample rests with the top ten.

Donors were a few dozen systemically healthy Caucasian individuals from Russia aged roughly 6 to 100 years. Each donor gave approximately 9.4 milliliters of peripheral blood, drawn into EDTA-treated Vacutainer tubes. Ficoll-Paque density-gradient centrifugation was used to isolate PBMCs, with at least 6 million per sample. Trizol reagent was used to extract total RNA from the PBMCs, yielding at least 6 micrograms per sample. The percentages of naive CD45RAhigh/CD27high T cells were determined by flow cytometry on a PBMC aliquot from every donor. Reading from cysteine to phenylalanine, the CDR3 counts 14 amino acids. The retained sequence is limited to the CDR3, 42 bases, with the frame set at the first base. CDR1 is given as MNHNS and CDR2 as SASEGT, both from the germline V gene. V and J lose 3 bases and 3 bases, and a span of 11 bases separates them. About this clonotype: Its specific antigen is unknown. The sample holds no much larger clone one base away, and base qualities are not on file.

Separately, the same data were catalogued under a study of T cells of mothers and their children. The second source states: Nine systemically healthy Caucasian individuals served as donors, namely three mothers together with their six children. cDNA synthesis used all of the extracted RNA, with roughly 1.5 ug of RNA in each 15 ul reaction. In the second PCR, sample barcodes and 2-4 random nucleotides were introduced via the M1S primer. Each mother yielded over 9.5 million TCR beta CDR3 reads and each child 2.5 million to 3 million reads. In both related and unrelated pairs, thymic selection shapes the output of TCR recombination in a similar way, with inherited differences having only a minor effect. Normalized repertoire overlap in related mother-child pairs was always slightly higher than in unrelated mother-child pairs, but the difference was never significant. No persistent microchimeric T cell clones were detected, at a sensitivity of approximately 100 clones per million clonotypes. To look for features that set related mother-child pairs apart from unrelated individuals, the researchers ran deep NGS to compare the TCR beta repertoires of mothers and children. Mothers averaged approximately 41 +/- 4 years of age and children averaged approximately 11 +/- 4 years. Libraries were sequenced on Illumina HiSeq 2000 with 100+100 nt paired-end reads after adapter ligation with NEBNext reagents. Mother and child libraries were prepared a month apart and sequenced in separate runs to prevent cross-contamination. Each donor had between roughly 450,000 and 2,100,000 distinct TCR beta clonotypes identified. Naive TCR beta clonotypes were estimated from low-frequency clonotypes matched to each donor's FACS-determined naive share, without sorting.

The sequence joins TRBV6-1 to TRBJ2-5; the D gene may be TRBD1 or TRBD2, since each aligns over 5 bases. This receptor was identified in a boy under 18 in good health. Material for sequencing was blood. The CDR3 corresponds to CASSDIGTEETQYF. The sequence in DNA is TGTGCCAGCAGTGATATCGGGACGGAAGAGACCCAGTACTTC.